This T cell receptor beta chain was recorded in a study of blood T cell repertoires in COVID-19. About the research overall: T cells, B-cell-depleted T cells, or PBMCs supplied cDNA or gDNA.

The CDR3 spans 14 residues. Germline CDR1 and CDR2: SGHDT and YYEEEE. V shed 2 bases and J 7 bases; nucleotides not matched to a gene: 3. As originally analysed: Nucleated cell counts were estimated from reference gene primer amplification. Method: immunoSEQ multiplex PCR; TCRdb's copy keeps in-frame clones and lacks some. The DNA gave D and trimming, while V, J and clone size come from that table. Of about 400,000 clones listed, around 90% are singletons. The receptor's source is a woman in her thirties or forties with acute COVID-19. Material: PBMCs or T cells enriched from blood (not recorded which). J is TRBJ1-6 and V is TRBV5-6; 7 bases match TRBD1. The CDR3, as DNA: TGTGCCAGCAGCTTCGACAGGGTCAATTCACCCCTCCACTTT. Its translation: CASSFDRVNSPLHF. The complete variable domain, with remaining parts taken from reference TRBV5-6 and TRBJ1-6, reads DAGVTQSPTHLIKTRGQQVTLRCSPKSGHDTVSWYQQALGQGPQFIFQYYEEEERQRGNFPDRFSGHQFPNYSSELNVNALLLGDSALYLCASSFDRVNSPLHFGNGTRLTVT.